Listed here are 26 T cell receptor beta chains from one sample, sequenced in a study of beta chain features in type 1 diabetes. The sequenced template was cDNA made from the entire isolated RNA. Clones were sequenced by immunoSEQ multiplex PCR, and TCRdb holds only the in-frame ones, with some missing. This sample has 100,000 to 150,000 clones, with 9% found just once. Their specific antigens are unknown. Study outcomes and limitations: Among all four CD4+ subsets, Type 1 diabetes patients had TCRB CDR3s that were moderately but significantly shorter.

The specimen was central memory CD4+ T cells from blood. The source is a man aged 30 to 39 with type 1 diabetes.

The chain carries TRBV6-5 and TRBJ1-2; D call uncertain. The germline V gene has CDR1 MNHEY and CDR2 SVGAGI. V was trimmed by 2 bases and J by 8 bases, leaving 12 bases between them. This CDR3 has 13 amino acids. The DNA of the CDR3 is TGTGCCAGCAGTTACGATAGAATAGTAGGCTACACCTTC. This sequence encodes CASSYDRIVGYTF.

V gene TRBV5-4 combines with J gene TRBJ1-5; TRBD1 is a possible D gene (5 bases). The CDR3 has 15 residues. CDR1 is SGHNT, CDR2 YYREEE, per germline (reference sequence). Between the trimmed V and J ends, which lost 4 bases and 2 bases, there was a span of 13 bases. The CDR3 reads CASSRNPQGNQPQHF. The DNA of the CDR3 is TGTGCCAGCAGCCGGAACCCACAGGGCAATCAGCCCCAGCATTTT.

This clone was detected only a few times. V is TRBV28 and J is TRBJ2-1; 8 nucleotides agree with TRBD2. The CDR3 contains 15 residues. Trimming removed 6 bases from V and 8 bases from J; junction bases left unmatched: 12. From germline, CDR1 is MDHEN and CDR2 SYDVKM. The CDR3: CASSPRGAPRDEQFF. The CDR3, as DNA: TGTGCCAGCAGCCCGCGGGGGGCCCCCCGGGATGAGCAGTTCTTC.

V usage is TRBV6-6 and J usage is TRBJ1-5; TRBD1 is a possible D gene (5 bases). CDR1 and CDR2 (germline): MNHNY, SVGAGI (reference sequence). CDR3 length: 13 residues. Trimming shortened V by 10 bases and J by 3 bases, and 13 bases separated the two germline ends. Here the CDR3 reads CATTTGLNQPQHF. Here the CDR3 DNA reads TGTGCCACCACCACAGGCCTCAATCAGCCCCAGCATTTT.

This clone showed up just a few times. This chain links TRBV28 with TRBJ2-1; D is perhaps TRBD1 (5 bases). The V and J ends lost 4 bases and 0 bases respectively, with 13 bases between them. The CDR3 spans 16 residues. The germline V gene has CDR1 MDHEN and CDR2 SYDVKM. The CDR3 DNA sequence: TGTGCCAGCAGTTCCATTCTGGACAACTCCTACAATGAGCAGTTCTTC. Translated, it gives CASSSILDNSYNEQFF. Full variable domain (outside the CDR3, taken from reference TRBV28 and TRBJ2-1): DVKVTQSSRYLVKRTGEKVFLECVQDMDHENMFWYRQDPGLGLRLIYFSYDVKMKEKGDIPEGYSVSREKKERFSLILESASTNQTSMYLCASSSILDNSYNEQFFGPGTRLTVL.

This clone has more than one count but fewer than ten. The rearrangement joins TRBV7-2 to TRBJ2-5; 11 positions agree with TRBD2. V dropped 5 bases and J dropped 4; count of bases not matched to a gene: 3. This CDR3 comprises 14 residues. CDR1 is SGHTA and CDR2 is FQGNSA in the germline V gene. CDR3 sequence (DNA): TGTGCCAGCAGCCGGGGACTAGCGGTAGAGACCCAGTACTTC. Amino acid sequence: CASSRGLAVETQYF.

The CDR3 sequence: CASSVGDRVSGYTF. The CDR3 coding sequence is TGTGCCAGCAGTGTCGGGGACAGGGTTAGTGGCTACACCTTC. The gene calls are TRBV28 and TRBJ1-2; 9 nucleotides agree with TRBD1. Germline-derived CDR1 and CDR2 are MDHEN and SYDVKM. The length of the CDR3 is 14 residues. J gave up 7 bases and V 5 bases, and 8 bases lay outside the gene matches.

The V and J genes are TRBV5-4 and TRBJ2-1; the match to TRBD1 covers 9 bases. V was pared by 1 base and J by 5 bases, with 7 bases of the junction left unmatched. The CDR3 is 16 amino acids. CDR1 and CDR2 from the germline V gene are SGHNT and YYREEE (reference sequence). CDR3 loop: CASSLSGTGFNNEQFF. CDR3 DNA sequence: TGTGCCAGCAGCTTGTCCGGGACAGGGTTCAACAATGAGCAGTTCTTC.

The V gene is TRBV27, the J gene TRBJ1-6; D is possibly TRBD1 (5 bases). CDR1 and CDR2 (germline): MNHEY, SMNVEV (reference sequence). V lost 2 bases, J lost 9 bases, and 14 bases lay in between. The CDR3 totals 15 residues. The CDR3 protein is CASSLKKGISSPLHF. In DNA form, the CDR3 reads TGTGCCAGCAGTTTAAAGAAGGGGATCAGTTCACCCCTCCACTTT.

This clone was seen a few times. J is TRBJ1-2 and V is TRBV6-4; 8 bases map to TRBD1. The junction had 8 bases not matched to a gene; V was cut back by 10 bases and J by 4 bases. From germline, CDR1 is MRHNA and CDR2 SNTAGT. The CDR3 contains 13 residues. The CDR3 is CANLITGGYGYTF. CDR3 DNA: TGTGCCAACCTTATTACAGGGGGCTATGGCTACACCTTC.

The table lists this clone with a few counts. DNA for the CDR3: TGTGCCAGCAGCCCATGGACAGGGCTACAAGAGACCCAGTACTTC. Its translation: CASSPWTGLQETQYF. V is TRBV14 and J is TRBJ2-5; TRBD1 matches 8 bases. This CDR3 is 15 amino acids long. The V and J ends lost 4 bases and 2 bases, in that order; junction bases with no gene match: 6. Looked up from germline, CDR1 is SGHDN and CDR2 is FVKESK. Drawing the rest from reference TRBV14 and TRBJ2-5, the complete variable domain is EAGVTQFPSHSVIEKGQTVTLRCDPISGHDNLYWYRRVMGKEIKFLLHFVKESKQDESGMPNNRFLAERTGGTYSTLKVQPAELEDSGVYFCASSPWTGLQETQYFGPGTRLLVL.

This clone was detected a few times. This chain uses TRBV6-1 with TRBJ1-6; 7 nucleotides align to TRBD1. CDR3 length: 14 amino acids. Germline-derived CDR1 and CDR2 are MNHNS and SASEGT. V gave up 5 bases and J gave up 12 bases; unmatched junction bases: 10. CDR3 residues: CASSLVQGVRPLHF. The CDR3 DNA sequence: TGTGCCAGCAGTTTGGTCCAGGGGGTTAGACCCCTCCACTTT.

This clone was picked up a small number of times. V is TRBV7-3 and J is TRBJ2-1, with a possible D match to TRBD2 (7 bases). The V end was cut by 5 bases, the J end by 7 bases, with 12 bases between. Germline V CDR1 and CDR2: SGHTA, FQGTGA. The CDR3 runs 13 residues. As DNA, the CDR3 is TGTGCCAGCAGCGGGGGGGCTAATAATGAGCAGTTCTTC. Residues: CASSGGANNEQFF.

V is TRBV28 and J is TRBJ2-4; 10 positions match TRBD1. With 4 bases clipped from V and 5 bases from J, the junction kept 5 bases outside the gene matches. This CDR3 has 15 residues. Germline CDR1 reads MDHEN; CDR2 reads SYDVKM. CDR3 sequence: CASSSPTGGENIQYF. CDR3 DNA sequence: TGTGCCAGCAGTTCACCGACAGGGGGCGAAAACATTCAGTACTTC.

V gene TRBV29-1 combines with J gene TRBJ2-1; no firm D call. Trimming removed 0 bases at V and 4 bases at J, with 10 bases between. The CDR3 consists of 14 residues. Germline V gene sequence: CDR1 SQVTM, CDR2 ANQGSEA. The CDR3 DNA follows: TGCAGCGTTGAAGATAGAGGCAGATACAATGAGCAGTTCTTC. Protein sequence: CSVEDRGRYNEQFF.

On this clone: Other DNA sequences within the sample encode an identical CDR3. The chain employs TRBV9 and TRBJ2-2, with D possibly matching TRBD1 (6 bases). V was clipped by 0 bases and J by 1 base, with 7 bases between them. Germline V gene lookup returns CDR1 SGDLS and CDR2 YYNGEE. The CDR3 sequence is 15 residues long. The CDR3 coding sequence is TGTGCCAGCAGCGTAGAGGGACAGAACACCGGGGAGCTGTTTTTT. Its translation: CASSVEGQNTGELFF.

This chain uses TRBV7-3 with TRBJ2-7, with D perhaps matching TRBD1 (6 bases). This CDR3 has 14 amino acids. CDR1 and CDR2 from the germline V gene are SGHTA and FQGTGA. V lost 3 bases to trimming and J lost 9 bases, with 18 bases between them. CDR3 nucleotide sequence: TGTGCCAGCAGCTTTTCGGGACAACCTGGGGGGCAGTACTTC. Protein sequence: CASSFSGQPGGQYF.

The rearrangement uses TRBV5-1 and TRBJ2-3, with D possibly TRBD1 on 6 matching bases. The CDR3 runs to 12 residues. The germline V gene has CDR1 SGHRS and CDR2 YFSETQ. V was pared by 4 bases and J by 10 bases, with 13 bases between. CDR3 sequence reads: CASSLQGEAQYF. The CDR3 DNA reads as TGCGCCAGCAGCCTACAGGGAGAAGCGCAGTATTTT. Combining the CDR3 with reference TRBV5-1 and TRBJ2-3 gives the whole variable domain KAGVTQTPRYLIKTRGQQVTLSCSPISGHRSVSWYQQTPGQGLQFLFEYFSETQRNKGNFPGRFSGRQFSNSRSEMNVSTLELGDSALYLCASSLQGEAQYFGPGTRLTVL.

With respect to this clone: The junction differs from germline at one of its ends, possibly a read error. J is TRBJ2-2 and V is TRBV7-7, with D possibly being TRBD1 (6 bases). CDR1 and CDR2 from the germline V gene are SSHAT and FNYEAQ (reference sequence). This CDR3 is built from 15 residues. The CDR3, as DNA: TGTGCTAGCAGCCCCGGAAGCCAGGGGACCGGGGAGCTGTTTTTT. Its protein is CASSPGSQGTGELFF.

This clone was detected a few times. This chain connects TRBV6-5 to TRBJ1-6; tentatively, D is TRBD1 (5 bases). Germline lookup yields CDR1 MNHEY and CDR2 SVGAGI. The CDR3 is 15 residues long. Trimming removed 6 bases at V and 11 bases at J, with 20 bases between. The CDR3 protein is CASSGGTARGTPLHF. The CDR3 DNA follows: TGTGCCAGCAGCGGCGGGACGGCCCGCGGAACACCCCTCCACTTT.

The V call is TRBV11-2, the J call TRBJ2-1; D may be TRBD2 (7 bases). Germline V gene lookup returns CDR1 SGHAT and CDR2 FQNNGV. This CDR3 spans 16 amino acids. The V and J ends lost 2 bases and 7 bases respectively, with 18 bases between them. CDR3 loop: CASSLYGGGLINEQFF. DNA for the CDR3: TGTGCCAGCAGCTTATATGGGGGGGGCCTTATTAATGAGCAGTTCTTC. Filled out from reference TRBV11-2 and TRBJ2-1, the complete variable domain reads EAGVAQSPRYKIIEKRQSVAFWCNPISGHATLYWYQQILGQGPKLLIQFQNNGVVDDSQLPKDRFSAERLKGVDSTLKIQPAKLEDSAVYLCASSLYGGGLINEQFFGPGTRLTVL.

The gene calls are TRBV4-3 and TRBJ2-2, with no clear D. The CDR3 contains 13 residues. The V and J ends lost 6 bases and 1 base respectively, with 6 bases between them. The germline V gene encodes CDR1 LGHNA and CDR2 YSLEER. In DNA form, the CDR3 reads TGCGCCAGCAGTGTCGGGAACACCGGGGAGCTGTTTTTT. Its protein product is CASSVGNTGELFF.

The chain employs TRBV5-4 and TRBJ2-4, with TRBD2 matching 10 bases. Germline assignment: CDR1 SGHNT and CDR2 YYREEE (reference sequence). This CDR3 is 16 amino acids long. Losses at the gene ends were 1 base for V and 0 bases for J; bases not matched to a gene: 1. The CDR3 coding sequence is TGTGCCAGCAGCTTGAGGACTAGCGGAGCCAAAAACATTCAGTACTTC. It yields the protein CASSLRTSGAKNIQYF.

The chain links TRBV5-1 to TRBJ1-2; 11 positions agree with TRBD1. This CDR3 comprises 15 residues. Germline V gives CDR1 SGHRS, CDR2 YFSETQ. The V segment lost 4 bases and the J segment 4 bases; nucleotides outside the gene matches: 6. CDR3 DNA sequence: TGCGCCAGCAGCCAGGACAGGGGGCGGACCTATGGCTACACCTTC. It is translated as CASSQDRGRTYGYTF.

This clone has just a few counts. The rearrangement links TRBV11-3 to TRBJ2-5; a weak D match, TRBD2 (6 bases). The germline V gene encodes CDR1 SGHNT and CDR2 YENEEA. The CDR3 length is 13 residues. Deletions cut 5 bases from V and 1 base from J, with 8 bases between. This CDR3 is CASSRTIQETQYF. CDR3 in DNA: TGTGCCAGCAGCAGGACTATCCAAGAGACCCAGTACTTC.

This clone was found a few times. The rearrangement uses TRBV7-2 and TRBJ2-3; tentatively, D is TRBD2 (6 bases). The germline gives CDR1 SGHTA, CDR2 FQGNSA. Trimming removed 4 bases from V and 5 bases from J, with 7 bases in between. CDR3 length: 12 amino acids. The chain's CDR3 is CASSWGVDTQYF. The CDR3 coding sequence is TGTGCCAGCAGCTGGGGGGTAGATACGCAGTATTTT.